This T cell receptor (beta chain) stems from a study of blood T cell repertoires in COVID-19 (TCRdb year 2020). As for the study more broadly: Samples covering the acute and convalescent phases of COVID-19 were provided by collaborators in the United States, Italy and Spain. The prospective study material was composed of cDNA or gDNA derived from T cells, B-cell-depleted T cells, or PBMCs. Deeply sampled blood TCRbeta repertoires from subjects exposed to, actively infected with, or recovered from COVID-19 were included in the dataset. The repertoires were made available in a free public database intended to serve as a resource for research on the immune response to SARS-CoV-2. The samples were drawn from two sources: the first 160 participants of the ongoing ImmuneRACE study, and some 1,300 subjects contributed by 6 global collaborators. Nearly every sample came with metadata listing a de-identified subject ID, COVID-19 status, age in years and sex. Where available, HLA class I and class II types were obtained from metadata supplied by the sample provider rather than from assay-based typing. What the authors observed across the whole study: Clinical and demographic metadata were provided uncurated, with the amount varying by source and participant.

Based on the germline V gene, the CDR1 and CDR2 sequences are SGHRS and YFSETQ. The cysteine opens and the phenylalanine closes a CDR3 of 15 amino acids. The entry retains the CDR3 DNA only, 45 bases that are in frame from base 1. Trimming costs V 7 bases and J 4 bases, and their ends lie 19 bases apart. At one collaborating source in Seattle, patients were enrolled during active infection and were followed longitudinally through the course of disease. Collaborating institutions collected whole blood in K2EDTA tubes following their own protocols. For TCRbeta analysis, collaborators shipped samples as frozen whole blood, isolated PBMCs, or DNA extracted from either of those sample types. Turning to this clone: The target of this receptor is not known. Per-base quality was not reported, and no clone a single base away is much larger than it.

TCRbeta CDR3 regions were amplified from genomic DNA using the immunoSEQ Assay, a bias-controlled multiplex PCR. The paper's data handling went like this. The number of nucleated cells in each sample was estimated by amplification of reference gene primers within the assay. Sequence reads were collapsed and filtered to measure the absolute abundance of every unique TCRbeta CDR3 rearrangement. Productive Simpson clonality was computed per sample as the square root of Simpson's diversity index over productive rearrangements. The table was pulled from immuneACCESS by TCRdb, which kept in-frame rearrangements only. Such tables lose some clones; where checked, under half of the loss comes from unresolved V genes, and the rest has no known cause. V and J calls and clone size are given by that table; D and trimming were obtained from the DNA. The sample contains hundreds of thousands of clones, 92% of them found a single time. Of the sample, more than 0.7% falls within the top ten clones.

The chain uses TRBV5-1 and TRBJ2-3; TRBD1 is possibly the D segment (6 matching bases). Sequenced material: peripheral blood. This TCR was sampled from a man aged 55 to 70 with COVID-19, enrolled during active disease. The base sequence is TGCGCCAGCGCAAGTGGGGGCGCGAGGCCAGATACGCAGTATTTT. This yields the protein CASASGGARPDTQYF.